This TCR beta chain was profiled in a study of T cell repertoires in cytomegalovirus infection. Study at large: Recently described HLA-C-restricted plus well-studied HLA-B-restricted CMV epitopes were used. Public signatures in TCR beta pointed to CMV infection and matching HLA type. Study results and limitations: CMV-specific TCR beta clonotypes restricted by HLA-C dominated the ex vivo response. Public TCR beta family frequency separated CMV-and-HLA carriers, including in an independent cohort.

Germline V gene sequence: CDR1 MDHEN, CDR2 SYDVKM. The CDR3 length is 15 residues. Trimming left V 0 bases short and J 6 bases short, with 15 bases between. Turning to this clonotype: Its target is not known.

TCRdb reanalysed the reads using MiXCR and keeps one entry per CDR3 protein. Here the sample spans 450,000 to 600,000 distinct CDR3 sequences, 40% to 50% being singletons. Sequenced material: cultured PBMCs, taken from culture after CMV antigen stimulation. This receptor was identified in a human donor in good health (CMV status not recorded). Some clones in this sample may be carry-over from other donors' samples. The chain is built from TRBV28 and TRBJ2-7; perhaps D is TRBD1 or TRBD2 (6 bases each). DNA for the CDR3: TGTGCCAGCAGTTTATGGATAGGGGGGCGTATCGAGCAGTACTTC. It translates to CASSLWIGGRIEQYF.